This entry lists 14 T cell receptor beta chains sequenced from one sample in a study of cytomegalovirus exposure and HLA in healthy donors. The PCR made use of 60 Vbeta and 13 Jbeta primers. The method was immunoSEQ multiplex PCR; TCRdb's version includes in-frame clones alone and lacks a portion of them. Among 150,000 to 200,000 clones listed, 55% to 80% were seen once. Sequencing was carried out using PBMCs. Source of these receptors: a woman younger than 30 in good health and CMV-seropositive.

This clone was observed a handful of times. This chain joins TRBV13 and TRBJ1-2, with 7 bases aligning to TRBD1. The V gene's germline CDR1 is PRHDT and CDR2 FYEKMQ (reference sequence). J was trimmed by 4 bases and V by 5 bases; bases with no gene match: 1. This CDR3 has 12 residues. CDR3 protein: CASSRDSYGYTF. The CDR3 DNA is TGTGCCAGCAGCCGGGACAGCTATGGCTACACCTTC. The complete variable domain, with remaining parts taken from reference TRBV13 and TRBJ1-2, reads AAGVIQSPRHLIKEKRETATLKCYPIPRHDTVYWYQQGPGQDPQFLISFYEKMQSDKGSIPDRFSAQQFSDYHSELNMSSLELGDSALYFCASSRDSYGYTFGSGTRLTVV.

V gene TRBV7-6 combines with J gene TRBJ2-3, with 7 bases matching TRBD1. CDR1 is SGHVS, CDR2 FNYEAQ, per germline. V shed 5 bases and J 2 bases; nucleotides not matched to a gene: 10. This CDR3 comprises 16 residues. The DNA for the CDR3 is TGTGCCAGCAGCCCAGCTGGGGACAGCGACACAGATACGCAGTATTTT. Encoded protein: CASSPAGDSDTDTQYF.

This clone has more than one count but fewer than ten. The V call is TRBV27, the J call TRBJ2-7, with D uncertain. V was cut by 9 bases and J by 3 bases, with 18 bases left in between. This CDR3 comprises 14 residues. Germline lookup yields CDR1 MNHEY and CDR2 SMNVEV (reference sequence). The CDR3 DNA sequence: TGTGCCAGTAGTCAGTTGGGCCCGGACTACGAGCAGTACTTC. This translates into CASSQLGPDYEQYF.

V is TRBV30 and J is TRBJ2-7; possibly TRBD2 for D (6 bases). The V end lost 2 bases, the J end lost 6 bases, and 8 bases lay between the germline ends. Germline CDR1 is GTSNPN and CDR2 is SVGIG (reference sequence). There are 11 residues in the CDR3. The CDR3: CAWSLGGEQYF. As DNA, the CDR3 is TGTGCCTGGAGTCTCGGGGGCGAGCAGTACTTC.

The sample holds one count of this clone. The sample contains more than one DNA sequence encoding this CDR3. The rearrangement uses TRBV7-2 and TRBJ2-7; TRBD1 agrees at 8 bases. This CDR3 region has 14 residues. Trimming at V came to 5 bases and at J to 7 bases, leaving 10 bases not matched to a gene. CDR1 and CDR2 (germline): SGHTA, FQGNSA. The CDR3 nucleotides read TGTGCCAGCAGCCCCACCGGGACAGGCCTGGAGCAGTACTTC. The encoded protein is CASSPTGTGLEQYF.

In the case of this clone: Different DNA sequences within this sample yield the same CDR3. V usage is TRBV6-1 and J usage is TRBJ1-5; D remains unclear. The germline V and J ends were trimmed by 6 bases and 2 bases, with 11 bases remaining between them. The CDR3 totals 14 residues. CDR1 and CDR2 (germline): MNHNS, SASEGT. CDR3 sequence reads: CASSGTGGNQPQHF. The CDR3 DNA reads TGTGCCAGCAGCGGTACCGGGGGCAATCAGCCCCAGCATTTT.

The chain joins TRBV6-5 to TRBJ2-5; 9 bases map to TRBD2. Gene TRBJ2-7 matches the end of the DNA better, so the J call may be wrong. Germline V gives CDR1 MNHEY, CDR2 SVGAGI. CDR3 length: 15 residues. The chain's CDR3 is CASRSVAGVSYEQYF. In DNA, the CDR3 is TGTGCCAGCAGGTCCGTAGCGGGAGTCTCCTACGAGCAGTACTTC.

V and J are TRBV29-1 and TRBJ2-7, with TRBD2 matching 9 bases. Looked up from germline, CDR1 is SQVTM and CDR2 is ANQGSEA. V was pared by 4 bases and J by 3 bases, with 1 base of the junction left unmatched. The CDR3 is 12 amino acids. The CDR3 DNA follows: TGCAGCGTTGTAGCGGGAGTCTACGAGCAGTACTTC. Protein: CSVVAGVYEQYF.

This chain connects TRBV30 to TRBJ2-1; 8 nucleotides line up with TRBD2. This CDR3 region has 14 residues. Germline loops: CDR1 GTSNPN, CDR2 SVGIG (reference sequence). J was trimmed by 6 bases and V by 2 bases; bases with no gene match: 6. CDR3: CAWSTGLGGNEQFF. CDR3 sequence (DNA): TGTGCCTGGAGTACGGGACTAGGAGGCAATGAGCAGTTCTTC.

This clone was found a few times. CDR3 sequence: CASSAGQGSWETQYF. The CDR3 nucleotides are TGTGCCAGCAGTGCGGGACAGGGGTCTTGGGAGACCCAGTACTTC. The chain employs TRBV2 and TRBJ2-5, with 10 bases that match TRBD1. With 4 bases clipped from V and 5 bases from J, the junction kept 7 bases outside the gene matches. The CDR3 sequence is 15 residues long. Germline V lookup: CDR1 SNHLY, CDR2 FYNNEI.

V and J are TRBV10-3 and TRBJ2-2; 7 bases map to TRBD1. J gave up 3 bases and V 6 bases, and 4 bases lay outside the gene matches. The CDR3 consists of 14 residues. Per the germline V gene, CDR1 is ENHRY and CDR2 is SYGVKD. CDR3 coding DNA: TGTGCCATCAGAGCAGGGACAGACACCGGGGAGCTGTTTTTT. Protein: CAIRAGTDTGELFF.

The V call is TRBV13, the J call TRBJ1-2; tentatively, D is TRBD1 (5 bases). Germline loops: CDR1 PRHDT, CDR2 FYEKMQ (reference sequence). This CDR3 is built from 16 residues. The V end was cut by 1 base, the J end by 2 bases, with 14 bases between. In nucleotides, the CDR3 is TGTGCCAGCAGCTTAGCCAGGGCCGGCGTAAACTATGGCTACACCTTC. This sequence encodes CASSLARAGVNYGYTF.

The chain joins TRBV29-1 to TRBJ2-7, with TRBD2 matching over 7 bases. The V gene end was trimmed by 6 bases and the J gene end by 1 base; junction bases not matched to a gene: 15. This CDR3 is 16 amino acids long. Germline V gives CDR1 SQVTM, CDR2 ANQGSEA. The CDR3 loop reads CSVSGLPKKLSYEQYF. The CDR3 region has the DNA TGCAGCGTGTCGGGACTACCTAAAAAACTTTCCTACGAGCAGTACTTC.

The chain links TRBV15 to TRBJ1-2; 8 bases align to TRBD1. The CDR3 extends over 16 amino acids. J lost 3 bases, V lost 0 bases, and 6 bases had no gene match. Germline V gives CDR1 LNHNV, CDR2 YYDKDF (reference sequence). The chain's CDR3 is CATSRDRRTGYYGYTF. DNA of the CDR3: TGTGCCACCAGCAGAGATCGGAGGACAGGGTACTATGGCTACACCTTC.